The 26 T cell receptor beta chains presented below share a single source sample, sequenced in a study of T cell repertoires in ileal Crohn's disease. Time point given: inflamed ileum from the surgical specimen. The protocol was immunoSEQ multiplex PCR, while the TCRdb copy is restricted to in-frame clones and leaves out a portion. The table has roughly 6,600 clones, under 85% seen once. The sequenced sample consisted of ileal tissue. The receptor source for this set is an adult with Crohn's disease.

This CDR3 reads CSVFTGNTIYF. In nucleotides, the CDR3 is TGCAGCGTTTTTACTGGAAACACCATATATTTT. The chain joins TRBV29-1 to TRBJ1-3; no reliable D call. The V and J ends lost 5 bases and 2 bases respectively, with 4 bases between them. There are 11 residues in the CDR3. CDR1 is SQVTM, CDR2 ANQGSEA, per germline.

The CDR3 bases are TGTGCCAGCAGCGTAGGTTGGGAGGCCTACGAGCAGTACTTC. Translation: CASSVGWEAYEQYF. This sequence joins TRBV9 and TRBJ2-7, with D possibly being TRBD2 (6 bases). CDR3 size: 14 residues. V dropped 0 bases and J dropped 2 bases, with 9 bases sitting between them. Germline-derived CDR1 and CDR2 are SGDLS and YYNGEE. The whole variable domain, filled in from reference TRBV9 and TRBJ2-7, reads DSGVTQTPKHLITATGQRVTLRCSPRSGDLSVYWYQQSLDQGLQFLIQYYNGEERAKGNILERFSAQQFPDLHSELNLSSLELGDSALYFCASSVGWEAYEQYFGPGTRLTVT.

The rearrangement uses TRBV28 and TRBJ2-7, with D maybe TRBD2 (7 bases). This CDR3 region has 14 residues. In germline, CDR1 is MDHEN, CDR2 SYDVKM. V lost 8 bases to trimming and J lost 7 bases, with 21 bases between them. For the CDR3, the DNA is TGTGCCAGCGCCCCCGGTGTGGGGGGGCGGGAGCAGTACTTC. As protein: CASAPGVGGREQYF.

The chain has TRBV7-6 and TRBJ2-5, with TRBD2 matching 11 bases. The length of the CDR3 is 16 residues. The V and J ends lost 2 bases and 5 bases, in that order; junction bases with no gene match: 7. CDR1 is SGHVS, CDR2 FNYEAQ, per germline. CDR3 residues: CASSLTSGGNGETQYF. DNA for the CDR3: TGTGCCAGCAGCTTAACTAGCGGGGGAAACGGGGAGACCCAGTACTTC.

V usage is TRBV6-1 and J usage is TRBJ2-5; tentatively, D is TRBD1 (5 bases). From germline, CDR1 is MNHNS and CDR2 SASEGT. Between the trimmed V and J ends, which lost 3 bases and 2 bases, there was a span of 10 bases. This CDR3 has 14 residues. CDR3 sequence reads: CASSEGRLQETQYF. DNA of the CDR3: TGTGCCAGCAGTGAGGGGCGGCTGCAAGAGACCCAGTACTTC.

CDR3 residues: CASSATGGAYEQYF. Here the CDR3 DNA reads TGTGCCAGTAGTGCGACAGGGGGCGCGTACGAGCAGTACTTC. The chain recombines TRBV19 with TRBJ2-7, with 10 nucleotides matching TRBD1. The CDR3 consists of 14 residues. With V trimmed by 5 bases and J by 4 bases, 5 bases remained unmatched. Germline CDR1 LNHDA, CDR2 SQIVND (reference sequence).

CDR3 region: CASSGGVGVTSEQFF. The DNA of the CDR3 is TGTGCCAGCAGTGGGGGCGTCGGGGTAACATCGGAGCAGTTCTTC. The chain uses TRBV7-7 and TRBJ2-1; D might be TRBD1 (6 bases). The CDR3 contains 15 residues. CDR1 is SSHAT, CDR2 FNYEAQ, per germline (reference sequence). Trimming removed 6 bases from V and 10 bases from J, with 22 bases in between.

V and J are TRBV5-1 and TRBJ1-1; 7 bases line up with TRBD1. The trim removed 3 bases at V and 4 bases at J, leaving 9 bases unmatched. This CDR3 has 15 residues. Looked up from germline, CDR1 is SGHRS and CDR2 is YFSETQ. The CDR3 nucleotides are TGCGCCAGCAGCTCGGAGACAGGGTTAGTCACTGAAGCTTTCTTT. It codes for CASSSETGLVTEAFF. Filled out from reference TRBV5-1 and TRBJ1-1, the complete variable domain reads KAGVTQTPRYLIKTRGQQVTLSCSPISGHRSVSWYQQTPGQGLQFLFEYFSETQRNKGNFPGRFSGRQFSNSRSEMNVSTLELGDSALYLCASSSETGLVTEAFFGQGTRLTVV.

The CDR3 coding sequence is TGCGCCAGCAGCTTGAGGGCGGCCGGGGAGCTGTTTTTT. It specifies CASSLRAAGELFF. V gene TRBV5-1 combines with J gene TRBJ2-2; unclear D gene. The CDR3 has 13 amino acids. Trimming took off 1 base at V and 6 bases at J, with 7 bases between the two ends. Germline CDR1 SGHRS, CDR2 YFSETQ.

In its sample, this clone was seen a few times. The rearrangement joins TRBV9 to TRBJ2-1, with 8 bases that match TRBD1. The CDR3 runs 17 residues. In germline, CDR1 is SGDLS, CDR2 YYNGEE. V was clipped by 3 bases and J by 0 bases; unmatched bases: 8. CDR3 sequence (DNA): TGTGCCAGCAGCGGACGCCGGACAGGGATCTCCTACAATGAGCAGTTCTTC. As protein: CASSGRRTGISYNEQFF.

V is TRBV10-3 and J is TRBJ1-2, with D perhaps TRBD1 (5 bases). The ends were cut back, 6 bases at V and 2 bases at J, with 13 bases in the middle. CDR3 size: 14 residues. The V gene's germline CDR1 is ENHRY and CDR2 SYGVKD. In nucleotides, the CDR3 is TGTGCCATCAGGTCTGACAGTTTGAACTATGGCTACACCTTC. Amino acid sequence: CAIRSDSLNYGYTF.

The genes are TRBV20-1 and TRBJ1-1; no definite D call. Germline values: CDR1 DFQATT, CDR2 SNEGSKA (reference sequence). The V end lost 3 bases, the J end lost 5 bases, and 7 bases lay between the germline ends. The CDR3 totals 11 residues. The CDR3 sequence: CSASGWTEAFF. The CDR3 bases are TGCAGTGCTAGCGGGTGGACTGAAGCTTTCTTT.

V gene TRBV9 combines with J gene TRBJ1-6, with D possibly being TRBD1 (5 bases). This CDR3 comprises 13 residues. Germline lookup yields CDR1 SGDLS and CDR2 YYNGEE. Between the trimmed V and J ends, which lost 2 bases and 7 bases, there was a span of 7 bases. The CDR3 DNA follows: TGTGCCAGCAGCGTCAGGGAAAATTCACCCCTCCACTTT. It codes for CASSVRENSPLHF.

The chain recombines TRBV2 with TRBJ1-6; the D is unclear. CDR1 is SNHLY and CDR2 is FYNNEI in the germline V gene. The CDR3 covers 13 residues. The V end was cut by 7 bases, the J end by 5 bases, with 9 bases between. The chain's CDR3 is CASNLDHNSPLHF. The CDR3 DNA follows: TGTGCCAGCAATTTGGACCATAATTCACCCCTCCACTTT.

This chain connects TRBV19 to TRBJ2-2; a weak D match, TRBD1 (5 bases). The V end was cut by 11 bases, the J end by 1 base, with 11 bases between. The CDR3 runs 13 residues. In germline, CDR1 is LNHDA, CDR2 SQIVND (reference sequence). CDR3 DNA: TGTGCCTCCTCAGACAGGAACACCGGGGAGCTGTTTTTT. This gives the protein CASSDRNTGELFF.

V usage is TRBV5-1 and J usage is TRBJ2-7; tentative D call: TRBD1 (5 bases). The length of the CDR3 is 13 residues. V was cut by 2 bases and J by 3 bases, with 9 bases left in between. Germline CDR1 and CDR2: SGHRS and YFSETQ. DNA for the CDR3: TGCGCCAGCAGCTTAGGGGTCCACTACGAGCAGTACTTC. Translating gives CASSLGVHYEQYF.

This clone turned up a few times. The chain combines TRBV11-3 with TRBJ1-2; 8 positions match TRBD1. The CDR3 spans 13 residues. Unmatched junction bases numbered 7, after V lost 6 bases and J lost 7 bases. The germline V gene has CDR1 SGHNT and CDR2 YENEEA. CDR3 sequence (DNA): TGTGCCAGCAGTCAATTTACAGGGGGTGGCTACACCTTC. As protein: CASSQFTGGGYTF.

The chain has TRBV28 and TRBJ2-7, with D possibly being TRBD2 (6 bases). Between the trimmed V and J ends, which lost 5 bases and 4 bases, there was a span of 15 bases. The CDR3 is 14 amino acids. CDR1 is MDHEN, CDR2 SYDVKM, per germline. The CDR3 spells CASSLGGPIYEQYF. The CDR3 DNA sequence: TGTGCCAGCAGTCTCGGGGGACCCATTTACGAGCAGTACTTC.

The gene calls are TRBV5-6 and TRBJ1-5; no firm D call. V lost 2 bases to trimming and J lost 1 base, with 13 bases between them. CDR3 length equals 16 residues. The germline V gene has CDR1 SGHDT and CDR2 YYEEEE. CDR3 coding DNA: TGTGCCAGCAGCTTAGGCACAACCGCCAGCAATCAGCCCCAGCATTTT. It is translated as CASSLGTTASNQPQHF.

The chain links TRBV5-1 to TRBJ2-7; D gene unclear. V was pared by 0 bases and J by 6 bases, with 13 bases between. The germline gives CDR1 SGHRS, CDR2 YFSETQ. This CDR3 comprises 14 residues. This CDR3 is CASSLVYGFSEQYF. CDR3 DNA: TGCGCCAGCAGCTTGGTATATGGTTTTTCCGAGCAGTACTTC.

This chain uses TRBV6-1 with TRBJ2-7, with 7 positions matching TRBD1. The CDR3 has 17 residues. From germline, CDR1 is MNHNS and CDR2 SASEGT. V trimming: 4 bases; J trimming: 6 bases; junction bases outside the gene matches: 18. CDR3 in amino acids: CASSVAFSFLRQGEQYF. The CDR3 bases are TGTGCCAGCAGTGTTGCCTTCTCCTTTCTTCGACAGGGCGAGCAGTACTTC.

This rearrangement joins TRBV9 to TRBJ2-5, with TRBD2 as a possible D gene (5 bases). V lost 0 bases, J lost 9 bases, and 15 bases lay in between. CDR3 length equals 14 residues. From germline, CDR1 is SGDLS and CDR2 YYNGEE. The CDR3 sequence: CASSVARNSAAQYF. DNA of the CDR3: TGTGCCAGCAGCGTAGCTAGGAATAGCGCGGCCCAGTACTTC.

The chain uses TRBV28 and TRBJ2-7, with 9 nucleotides matching TRBD1. The CDR3 runs 15 residues. V shed 4 bases and J 2 bases; nucleotides not matched to a gene: 6. Germline V gene sequence: CDR1 MDHEN, CDR2 SYDVKM. The CDR3 loop reads CASSSTGTGPYEQYF. The CDR3 bases are TGTGCCAGCAGTTCCACCGGGACAGGGCCCTACGAGCAGTACTTC.

The V and J genes are TRBV6-1 and TRBJ1-1; no definite D call. Germline V CDR1 and CDR2: MNHNS, SASEGT. V gave up 3 bases and J gave up 0 bases, with 8 bases separating them. The CDR3 covers 14 residues. The CDR3, as DNA: TGTGCCAGCAGTGATGTCACACTGAACACTGAAGCTTTCTTT. Protein product: CASSDVTLNTEAFF.

This clone was picked up one time. This rearrangement joins TRBV7-9 to TRBJ2-3; TRBD2 is a possible D gene (6 bases). CDR1 is SEHNR and CDR2 is FQNEAQ in the germline V gene (reference sequence). The CDR3 extends over 17 amino acids. Trimming removed 2 bases at V and 0 bases at J, with 15 bases between. CDR3 protein: CASSLRASASSTDTQYF. In DNA form, the CDR3 reads TGTGCCAGCAGCTTAAGGGCTAGCGCTTCTAGCACAGATACGCAGTATTTT. The whole variable domain, remainder taken from reference TRBV7-9 and TRBJ2-3, is DTGVSQNPRHKITKRGQNVTFRCDPISEHNRLYWYRQTLGQGPEFLTYFQNEAQLEKSRLLSDRFSAERPKGSFSTLEIQRTEQGDSAMYLCASSLRASASSTDTQYFGPGTRLTVL.

The chain joins TRBV19 to TRBJ2-3, with D maybe TRBD2 (5 bases). This CDR3 has 14 amino acids. The germline gives CDR1 LNHDA, CDR2 SQIVND (reference sequence). Trimming removed 4 bases at V and 0 bases at J, with 8 bases between. The CDR3 region is CASSSGPSTDTQYF. In DNA form, the CDR3 reads TGTGCCAGTAGTAGCGGGCCCAGCACAGATACGCAGTATTTT.